Listed below are T cell receptor beta chains from one sample, sequenced in a study of identical twins. TCRdb itself ran the 5' RACE reads through MiXCR, one entry per CDR3 protein. The repertoire includes approximately 600,000 distinct CDR3 sequences, around 7.4% of them detected once, and 1.6% sits in the top ten. This sample was also put to use in a study of yellow fever vaccine responses in identical twins.

The sequencing sample was made of PBMCs. The receptors were sampled from a woman younger than 35 in good health. Both conserved end residues are part of each CDR3. D genes are given only for firm matches. Clone size is not always given. Where it is, it says once, few, many or a class for expanded clones.

J gene	V gene	CDR3 length	D gene	clone size	CDR3 protein	CDR3 DNA
TRBJ2-1	TRBV9	13	-	many	CASSVARGNEQFF	TGTGCCAGCAGCGTAGCTAGGGGGAATGAGCAGTTCTTC
TRBJ1-5	TRBV4-1	16	TRBD1	many	CASSQGRQGYNQPQHF	TGCGCCAGCAGCCAAGGTCGACAGGGCTATAATCAGCCCCAGCATTTT
TRBJ2-3	TRBV12-3/TRBV12-4	20	TRBD1	-	CASSFLPPLTGGSGTDTQYF	TGTGCCAGCAGTTTTTTGCCCCCCCTTACAGGGGGCTCAGGGACAGATACGCAGTATTTT
TRBJ2-3	TRBV5-1	14	-	many	CASSKRTGTDTQYF	TGCGCCAGCAGCAAACGGACAGGCACAGATACGCAGTATTTT
TRBJ2-7	TRBV12-3/TRBV12-4	11	-	few	CASTLSYEQYF	TGTGCCAGCACCCTCTCCTACGAGCAGTACTTC
TRBJ2-7	TRBV29-1	10	-	few	CSVVQDLEYF	TGCAGCGTTGTCCAGGACTTGGAGTACTTC
TRBJ2-7	TRBV28	13	-	-	CASSMGRPYEQYF	TGTGCCAGCAGCATGGGACGGCCCTACGAGCAGTACTTC
TRBJ2-5	TRBV12-3/TRBV12-4	15	TRBD1	few	CASSFGQGGWETQYF	TGTGCCAGCAGTTTTGGACAGGGCGGATGGGAGACCCAGTACTTC
TRBJ2-1	TRBV10-3	12	-	many	CAISLEGSEQFF	TGTGCCATCAGTCTAGAAGGTTCCGAGCAGTTCTTC
TRBJ1-1	TRBV6-1	13	-	-	CASTRAWGTEAFF	TGTGCCAGCACTCGAGCTTGGGGCACTGAAGCTTTCTTT
TRBJ1-2	TRBV7-9	13	-	few	CALRGSLTGGYTF	TGTGCCCTTAGGGGCAGCCTGACGGGTGGCTACACCTTC
TRBJ1-5	TRBV28	14	TRBD1	many	CASSSRQGTQPQHF	TGTGCCAGCAGTTCCCGACAGGGGACTCAGCCCCAGCATTTT
TRBJ2-2	TRBV20-1	18	TRBD2	few	CSARSRTSGGLNTGELFF	TGCAGTGCTAGATCCCGGACTAGCGGGGGCCTGAACACCGGGGAGCTGTTTTTT
TRBJ1-1	TRBV10-3	11	-	-	CAISTGVQAFF	TGTGCCATCAGTACGGGGGTTCAAGCTTTCTTT
TRBJ2-5	TRBV7-6	18	-	few	CASSLVRIGGGYQETQYF	TGTGCCAGCAGCTTGGTCCGCATCGGAGGGGGGTACCAAGAGACCCAGTACTTC
TRBJ2-6	TRBV5-1	16	-	-	CASSSFEGSGANVLTF	TGCGCCAGCAGCTCGTTCGAGGGGTCTGGGGCCAACGTCCTGACTTTC
TRBJ2-7	TRBV29-1	18	TRBD1	-	CSVARDRGRIDLTYEQYF	TGCAGCGTTGCTCGGGACAGGGGGCGGATAGATTTGACCTACGAGCAGTACTTC
TRBJ1-1	TRBV6-5	14	-	-	CASSYGTLNTEAFF	TGTGCCAGCAGTTACGGGACCTTGAACACTGAAGCTTTCTTT
TRBJ1-1	TRBV11-1	18	-	-	CASSSHTGSKRVNTEAFF	TGTGCCAGCAGCTCCCATACGGGATCGAAGAGGGTGAACACTGAAGCTTTCTTT
TRBJ1-2	TRBV4-2	19	TRBD1	many	CASSQDLGFGVQGADGYTF	TGTGCCAGCAGCCAAGATCTAGGCTTCGGGGTACAGGGGGCGGATGGCTACACCTTC
TRBJ2-6	TRBV6-2/TRBV6-3	15	-	many	CASSYGDSGANVLTF	TGTGCCAGCAGTTACGGGGACTCTGGGGCCAACGTCCTGACTTTC
TRBJ2-4	TRBV3-1	15	TRBD2	-	CASSPQRTSKNIQYF	TGTGCCAGCAGCCCCCAAAGGACTAGCAAAAACATTCAGTACTTC
TRBJ2-1	TRBV6-5	17	TRBD1	many	CASSSKGAASSYNEQFF	TGTGCCAGCAGTTCGAAGGGGGCCGCGAGCTCCTACAATGAGCAGTTCTTC
TRBJ1-6	TRBV20-1	14	TRBD1	-	CSAARTGVNSPLHF	TGCAGTGCTGCTCGGACAGGGGTCAATTCACCCCTCCACTTT
TRBJ2-7	TRBV29-1	12	-	few	CSVDGYGYEQYF	TGCAGCGTTGATGGATACGGCTACGAGCAGTACTTC
TRBJ1-6	TRBV3-1	15	-	-	CASSQGWQSNSPLHF	TGTGCCAGCAGCCAAGGGTGGCAGAGTAATTCACCCCTCCACTTT
TRBJ2-1	TRBV12-3/TRBV12-4	15	-	many	CASRSTGYSRNEQFF	TGTGCCAGCAGGAGTACAGGGTACTCCCGCAATGAGCAGTTCTTC
TRBJ2-7	TRBV12-3/TRBV12-4	13	TRBD1	many	CASSWTGNGEQYF	TGTGCCAGCAGCTGGACAGGGAACGGCGAGCAGTACTTC
TRBJ2-7	TRBV28	15	TRBD1	-	CASRPPGTGTYEQYF	TGTGCCAGCAGGCCTCCCGGGACAGGAACCTACGAGCAGTACTTC
TRBJ1-2	TRBV10-3	14	-	many	CAMSDRGTPYGYTF	TGTGCCATGAGCGATAGGGGGACACCGTATGGCTACACCTTC
TRBJ2-5	TRBV24-1	12	-	few	CATSDRTGTQYF	TGTGCCACCAGTGACCGCACGGGGACCCAGTACTTC
TRBJ1-1	TRBV7-9	14	-	many	CASSADSGDTEAFF	TGTGCCAGCAGCGCGGACAGCGGGGACACTGAAGCTTTCTTT
TRBJ1-5	TRBV6-1	14	TRBD1	few	CASGRTGLGQPQHF	TGTGCCAGCGGGAGGACAGGGCTAGGTCAGCCCCAGCATTTT
TRBJ1-3	TRBV28	14	TRBD1	-	CASSHGTVQNTIYF	TGTGCCAGCAGTCATGGGACAGTGCAGAACACCATATATTTT
TRBJ2-5	TRBV25-1	19	TRBD2	few	CASSDTVESGRANQETQYF	TGTGCCAGCAGTGATACCGTCGAAAGCGGGAGGGCTAACCAAGAGACCCAGTACTTC
TRBJ2-7	TRBV15	15	-	few	CATSRDLGNSREQYF	TGTGCCACCAGCAGAGATCTGGGAAACTCTCGGGAGCAGTACTTC
TRBJ1-1	TRBV4-1	15	TRBD1	many	CASSQGKQGEGEAFF	TGCGCCAGCAGCCAAGGAAAACAGGGGGAGGGTGAAGCTTTCTTT